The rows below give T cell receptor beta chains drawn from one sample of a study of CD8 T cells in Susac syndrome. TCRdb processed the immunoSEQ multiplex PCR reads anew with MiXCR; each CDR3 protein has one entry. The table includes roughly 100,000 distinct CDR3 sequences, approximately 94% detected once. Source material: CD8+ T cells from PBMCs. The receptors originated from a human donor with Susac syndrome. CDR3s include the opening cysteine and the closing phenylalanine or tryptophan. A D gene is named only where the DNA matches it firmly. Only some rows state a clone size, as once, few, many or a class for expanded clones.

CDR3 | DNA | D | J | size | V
CASSPGVTGETQYF | TGTGCCAGCAGCCCAGGGGTTACCGGAGAGACCCAGTACTTC | . | TRBJ2-5 | . | TRBV7-6
CASSGYEAFF | TGTGCCAGCTCAGGATATGAAGCTTTCTTT | . | TRBJ1-1 | . | TRBV2
CASSPDEVELFF | TGTGCCAGCAGCCCAGACGAGGTGGAACTGTTTTTT | . | TRBJ1-4 | . | TRBV9
CASSTPQGAREAFF | TGTGCCAGCAGCACTCCTCAGGGGGCGCGGGAAGCTTTCTTT | TRBD1 | TRBJ1-1 | once | TRBV7-9
CASSIGDASYNEQFF | TGTGCCAGTAGTATAGGAGATGCCTCCTACAATGAGCAGTTCTTC | . | TRBJ2-1 | . | TRBV19
CASSPQVGKTQYF | TGCGCCAGCAGCCCCCAGGTAGGGAAGACCCAGTACTTC | . | TRBJ2-5 | . | TRBV5-1
CASSPTGFSGANVLTF | TGTGCCAGCAGTCCCACAGGTTTCTCTGGGGCCAACGTCCTGACTTTC | . | TRBJ2-6 | . | TRBV28
CSARDEERGANEQFF | TGCAGTGCTAGAGATGAAGAGCGGGGGGCGAATGAGCAGTTCTTC | TRBD2 | TRBJ2-1 | . | TRBV20-1
CASSSNRGDTQYF | TGTGCCAGCAGCTCCAACAGGGGGGATACGCAGTATTTT | TRBD1 | TRBJ2-3 | . | TRBV7-8
CASRSKDYQETQYF | TGTGCCAGCAGGAGTAAGGACTATCAAGAGACCCAGTACTTC | . | TRBJ2-5 | . | TRBV6-5
CASSQALGTDNTGELFF | TGTGCCAGCAGCCAAGCCCTGGGGACAGACAACACCGGGGAGCTGTTTTTT | TRBD1 | TRBJ2-2 | . | TRBV14
CASSYPGDEAFF | TGTGCCAGCAGCTACCCAGGGGACGAAGCTTTCTTT | . | TRBJ1-1 | . | TRBV7-9
CASSLENGMETQYF | TGTGCCAGCAGCCTCGAGAACGGAATGGAGACCCAGTACTTC | . | TRBJ2-5 | . | TRBV14
CASSQVPTEEQYF | TGTGCCAGCAGTCAGGTCCCTACGGAGGAGCAGTACTTC | . | TRBJ2-7 | once | TRBV27
CASSYSGGAQNEQFF | TGTGCCAGCAGCTACTCGGGGGGGGCGCAGAATGAGCAGTTCTTC | TRBD2 | TRBJ2-1 | . | TRBV4-2
CASSQVAGGRETQYF | TGTGCCAGCAGCCAAGTAGCGGGGGGGAGGGAGACCCAGTACTTC | TRBD2 | TRBJ2-5 | . | TRBV3-1
CAMAADSGSFYEQYF | TGTGCCATGGCGGCGGACAGCGGATCTTTCTACGAGCAGTACTTC | . | TRBJ2-7 | . | TRBV10-3
CASSGREVNTEAFF | TGTGCCAGCAGCGGCAGGGAGGTGAACACTGAAGCTTTCTTT | . | TRBJ1-1 | once | TRBV7-9
CASATGTASYEQYF | TGTGCCAGTGCCACCGGGACCGCCTCCTACGAGCAGTACTTC | . | TRBJ2-7 | . | TRBV19
CASRQGGSPLHF | TGTGCCAGCAGGCAGGGAGGTTCACCCCTCCACTTT | . | TRBJ1-6 | . | TRBV6-6
CASSSTGGPANYGYTF | TGTGCCAGCAGTTCAACAGGGGGCCCAGCTAACTATGGCTACACCTTC | TRBD1 | TRBJ1-2 | . | TRBV6-6
CASSVEGAPGNSPLHF | TGTGCCAGCAGCGTAGAGGGGGCGCCGGGTAATTCACCCCTCCACTTT | TRBD1 | TRBJ1-6 | . | TRBV9
CATSFRGEHQPQHF | TGTGCCACCAGCTTCCGGGGCGAACATCAGCCCCAGCATTTT | . | TRBJ1-5 | once | TRBV15
CATTDLGDTLNTEAFF | TGCGCCACCACAGATCTGGGGGACACTTTGAACACTGAAGCTTTCTTT | . | TRBJ1-1 | . | TRBV23-1